The present T cell receptor (beta chain) was sequenced within a study of blood T cell repertoires in COVID-19. Study-level information: Specimens from acute and convalescent COVID-19 originated in the United States, Italy and Spain. PBMCs, B-cell-depleted T cells, or T cells were the source of the cDNA or gDNA that made up the material.

Original data processing: Quantification of nucleated cells was approximated via reference gene primer amplification. TCRdb's copy holds only in-frame clones and misses some; the assay was immunoSEQ multiplex PCR. That table furnishes V, J and clone size, whereas the DNA furnished D and trimming. The profile shows about 90,000 clones, approximately 80% of them singletons. V trimming: 0 bases; J trimming: 12 bases; junction bases outside the gene matches: 9. Germline V lookup: CDR1 SGHRS, CDR2 YFSETQ. The CDR3 has 14 amino acids. This clone was seen once. V and J are TRBV5-1 and TRBJ2-3, with 8 nucleotides matching TRBD2. The TCR originated in a woman between 65 and 79 years old with acute or convalescent COVID-19. The sample consisted of peripheral blood. As DNA, the CDR3 is TGCGCCAGCAGCTTGGTCGCGGGGGGTCCTAACCAGTATTTT. The encoded protein is CASSLVAGGPNQYF.